A selection of T cell receptor beta chains follows, all from one sample in a study of blood T cell repertoires in COVID-19. This table comes from immunoSEQ multiplex PCR, and its TCRdb copy is limited to in-frame clones, with some not included. The sample carries some 250,000 clones, roughly 90% recorded once. The sequenced material came from peripheral blood. The receptors were gathered from a man in his sixties who had recovered from COVID-19. CDR3s include the opening cysteine and the closing phenylalanine or tryptophan. A D gene is named only where the DNA matches it firmly. For some rows the clone size is stated as once, few or many, or as a class when expanded; others skip it.

D: NA
size: NA
V: TRBV2
J: TRBJ1-5
CDR3: CASSEEGTSNQPQHF
DNA: TGTGCCAGCAGTGAGGAGGGAACGAGCAATCAGCCCCAGCATTTT

D: TRBD1
size: NA
V: TRBV18
J: TRBJ1-2
CDR3: CASSPSSDRGWGYTF
DNA: TGTGCCAGCTCACCTTCCTCTGACAGGGGCTGGGGCTACACCTTC

D: NA
size: NA
V: TRBV4-1
J: TRBJ2-3
CDR3: CASSQTREGGDTQYF
DNA: TGCGCCAGCAGCCAGACCAGGGAAGGGGGAGATACGCAGTATTTT

D: TRBD1
size: NA
V: TRBV7-9
J: TRBJ1-3
CDR3: CASSPRDRHSGNTIYF
DNA: TGTGCCAGCAGCCCAAGGGACAGGCACTCTGGAAACACCATATATTTT

D: NA
size: NA
V: TRBV5-1
J: TRBJ1-3
CDR3: CASSLLGTTGNTIYF
DNA: TGCGCCAGCAGCTTGCTAGGTACTACTGGAAACACCATATATTTT

D: TRBD1
size: NA
V: TRBV10-3
J: TRBJ1-3
CDR3: CAISQGDRDVHTIYF
DNA: TGTGCCATCAGCCAAGGGGACAGGGATGTACACACCATATATTTT

D: TRBD1
size: NA
V: TRBV12-5
J: TRBJ2-7
CDR3: CASGPGDREKNEQYF
DNA: TGTGCTAGTGGCCCCGGGGACAGGGAGAAGAACGAGCAGTACTTC

D: TRBD1
size: NA
V: TRBV2
J: TRBJ2-7
CDR3: CASRSGQGHEQYF
DNA: TGTGCCAGCAGATCGGGACAGGGCCACGAGCAGTACTTC

D: TRBD2
size: NA
V: TRBV6-5
J: TRBJ2-1
CDR3: CASRLAGGYNEQFF
DNA: TGTGCCAGCAGACTAGCGGGGGGATACAATGAGCAGTTCTTC

D: TRBD1
size: NA
V: TRBV6-5
J: TRBJ1-2
CDR3: CASRPGTASYGYTF
DNA: TGTGCCAGCAGGCCCGGGACAGCCTCCTATGGCTACACCTTC

D: TRBD1
size: once
V: TRBV7-2
J: TRBJ1-6
CDR3: CASSFRTGASPLHF
DNA: TGTGCCAGCAGCTTTAGGACAGGGGCATCACCCCTCCACTTT

D: NA
size: NA
V: TRBV6-5
J: TRBJ1-5
CDR3: CASSPSRTGNQPQHF
DNA: TGTGCCAGCAGTCCAAGCAGGACAGGCAATCAGCCCCAGCATTTT

D: TRBD2
size: NA
V: TRBV20-1
J: TRBJ2-7
CDR3: CSGSPGRDYSGGLYEQYF
DNA: TGCAGTGGTAGTCCGGGACGGGATTATAGCGGGGGTCTTTACGAGCAGTACTTC

D: TRBD2
size: NA
V: TRBV2
J: TRBJ2-3
CDR3: CASSVWGLAGDADTQYF
DNA: TGTGCCAGCAGTGTTTGGGGACTAGCGGGGGATGCAGATACGCAGTATTTT

D: NA
size: NA
V: TRBV12-5
J: TRBJ1-5
CDR3: CASGLVRQVLIQPQHF
DNA: TGTGCTAGTGGTTTGGTACGACAAGTCTTGATTCAGCCCCAGCATTTT

D: TRBD2
size: once
V: TRBV29-1
J: TRBJ2-3
CDR3: CSVDGTSDTDTQYF
DNA: TGCAGCGTTGACGGGACTAGCGATACAGATACGCAGTATTTT

D: TRBD2
size: once
V: TRBV9
J: TRBJ2-1
CDR3: CASSELAGGPFTYNEQFF
DNA: TGTGCCAGCAGCGAACTAGCGGGGGGACCCTTTACGTACAATGAGCAGTTCTTC

D: NA
size: NA
V: TRBV27
J: TRBJ2-1
CDR3: CASSLGLDNEQFF
DNA: TGTGCCAGCAGTTTAGGACTTGACAATGAGCAGTTCTTC

D: TRBD1
size: NA
V: TRBV7-9
J: TRBJ1-2
CDR3: CASSAGQGPGYTF
DNA: TGTGCCAGCAGCGCCGGACAGGGACCTGGCTACACCTTC

D: NA
size: NA
V: TRBV27
J: TRBJ2-2
CDR3: CASRGIPAGTGELFF
DNA: TGTGCCAGCAGAGGTATCCCGGCGGGCACCGGGGAGCTGTTTTTT

D: NA
size: NA
V: TRBV3-1/TRBV3-2
J: TRBJ2-5
CDR3: CASSQGRRTASRTQYF
DNA: TGTGCCAGCAGCCAAGGCCGTCGGACAGCTTCGAGGACCCAGTACTTC

D: NA
size: NA
V: TRBV6-4
J: TRBJ1-1
CDR3: CASSDSTGSTEAFF
DNA: TGTGCCAGCAGTGACTCCACAGGGTCCACTGAAGCTTTCTTT

D: NA
size: NA
V: TRBV11-2
J: TRBJ2-1
CDR3: CASSLAGLQIAYNEQFF
DNA: TGTGCCAGCAGCTTAGCAGGTCTACAGATAGCCTACAATGAGCAGTTCTTC